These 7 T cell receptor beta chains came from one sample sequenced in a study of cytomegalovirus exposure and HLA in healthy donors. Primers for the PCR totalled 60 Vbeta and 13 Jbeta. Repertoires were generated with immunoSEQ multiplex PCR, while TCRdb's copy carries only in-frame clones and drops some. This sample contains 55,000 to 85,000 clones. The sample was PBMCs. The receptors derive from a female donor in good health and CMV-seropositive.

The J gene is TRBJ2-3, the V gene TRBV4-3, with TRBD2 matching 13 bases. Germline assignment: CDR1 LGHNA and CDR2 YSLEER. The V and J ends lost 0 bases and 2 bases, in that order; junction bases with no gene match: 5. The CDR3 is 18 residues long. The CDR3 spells CASSQELGLAGYTDTQYF. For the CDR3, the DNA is TGCGCCAGCAGCCAAGAGTTGGGACTAGCGGGGTACACAGATACGCAGTATTTT.

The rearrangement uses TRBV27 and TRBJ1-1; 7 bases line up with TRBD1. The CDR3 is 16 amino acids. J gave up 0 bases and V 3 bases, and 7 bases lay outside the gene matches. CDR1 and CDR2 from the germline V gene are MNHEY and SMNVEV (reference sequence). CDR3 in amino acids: CASSFLGQSMNTEAFF. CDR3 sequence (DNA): TGTGCCAGCAGTTTCTTGGGACAGAGCATGAACACTGAAGCTTTCTTT.

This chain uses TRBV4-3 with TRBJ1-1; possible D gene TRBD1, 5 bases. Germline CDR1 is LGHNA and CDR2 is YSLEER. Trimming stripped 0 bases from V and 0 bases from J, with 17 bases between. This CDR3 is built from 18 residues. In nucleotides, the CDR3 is TGCGCCAGCAGCCAAGATCTCAGGGTCGGATCCATGAACACTGAAGCTTTCTTT. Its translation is CASSQDLRVGSMNTEAFF.

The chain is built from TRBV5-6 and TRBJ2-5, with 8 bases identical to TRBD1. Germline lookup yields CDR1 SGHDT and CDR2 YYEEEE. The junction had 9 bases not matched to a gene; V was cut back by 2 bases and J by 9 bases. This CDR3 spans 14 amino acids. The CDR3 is CASSLGQGTLAQYF. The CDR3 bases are TGTGCCAGCAGCTTAGGACAGGGCACCTTGGCCCAGTACTTC.

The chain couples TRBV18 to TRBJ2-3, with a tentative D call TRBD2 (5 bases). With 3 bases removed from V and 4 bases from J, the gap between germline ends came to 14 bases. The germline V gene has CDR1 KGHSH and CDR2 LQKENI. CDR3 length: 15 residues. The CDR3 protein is CASSPRLEGADTQYF. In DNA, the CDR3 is TGTGCCAGCTCACCGAGGCTAGAGGGAGCAGATACGCAGTATTTT. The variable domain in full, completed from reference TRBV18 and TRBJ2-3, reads NAGVMQNPRHLVRRRGQEARLRCSPMKGHSHVYWYRQLPEEGLKFMVYLQKENIIDESGMPKERFSAEFPKEGPSILRIQQVVRGDSAAYFCASSPRLEGADTQYFGPGTRLTVL.

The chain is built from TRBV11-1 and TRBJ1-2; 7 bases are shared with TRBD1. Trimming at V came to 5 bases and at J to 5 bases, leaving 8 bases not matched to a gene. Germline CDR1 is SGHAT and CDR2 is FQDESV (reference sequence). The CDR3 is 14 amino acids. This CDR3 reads CASSAGTVEYGYTF. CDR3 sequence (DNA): TGTGCCAGCAGCGCGGGGACAGTCGAGTATGGCTACACCTTC.

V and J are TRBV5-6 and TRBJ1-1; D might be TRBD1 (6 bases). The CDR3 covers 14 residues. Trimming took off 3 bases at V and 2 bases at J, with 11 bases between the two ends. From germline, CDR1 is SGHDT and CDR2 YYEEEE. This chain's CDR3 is CASSYRQANTEAFF. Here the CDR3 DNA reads TGTGCCAGCAGCTATAGACAGGCAAACACTGAAGCTTTCTTT.